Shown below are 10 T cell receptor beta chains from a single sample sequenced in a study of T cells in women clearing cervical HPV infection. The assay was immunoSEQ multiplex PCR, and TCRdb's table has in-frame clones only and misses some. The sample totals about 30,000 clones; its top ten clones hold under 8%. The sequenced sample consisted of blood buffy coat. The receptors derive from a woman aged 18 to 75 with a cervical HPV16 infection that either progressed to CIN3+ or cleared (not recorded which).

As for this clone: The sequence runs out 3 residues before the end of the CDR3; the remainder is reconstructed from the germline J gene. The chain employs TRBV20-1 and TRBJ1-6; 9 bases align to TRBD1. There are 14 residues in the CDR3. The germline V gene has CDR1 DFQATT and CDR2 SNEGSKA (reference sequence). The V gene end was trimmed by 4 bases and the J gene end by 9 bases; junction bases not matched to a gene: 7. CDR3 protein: CSATPGTGSSPLHF. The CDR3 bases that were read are TGCAGTGCTACTCCCGGGACAGGGAGTTCACCC.

CDR3 DNA, as far as it was read: TGCAGTGCTAGAGAGGGGACTGAGACC. Translating gives CSAREGTET. The whole CDR3 sequence reads CSAREGTETQYF. V usage is TRBV20-1 and J usage is TRBJ2-5, with D possibly being TRBD2 (6 bases). From the germline J gene comes the end of the CDR3, since the read stops 3 residues before it. The V end was cut by 0 bases, the J end by 5 bases, with 7 bases between. Germline V gives CDR1 DFQATT, CDR2 SNEGSKA (reference sequence). This CDR3 is 12 amino acids long.

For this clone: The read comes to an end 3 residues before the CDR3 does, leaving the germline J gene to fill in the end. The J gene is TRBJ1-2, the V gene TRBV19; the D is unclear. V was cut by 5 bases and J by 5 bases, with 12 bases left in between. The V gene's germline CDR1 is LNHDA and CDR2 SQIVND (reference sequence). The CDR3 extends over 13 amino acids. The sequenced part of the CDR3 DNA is TGTGCCAGTAGTGAGGGCACGCCATATGGC. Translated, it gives CASSEGTPYG. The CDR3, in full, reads CASSEGTPYGYTF.

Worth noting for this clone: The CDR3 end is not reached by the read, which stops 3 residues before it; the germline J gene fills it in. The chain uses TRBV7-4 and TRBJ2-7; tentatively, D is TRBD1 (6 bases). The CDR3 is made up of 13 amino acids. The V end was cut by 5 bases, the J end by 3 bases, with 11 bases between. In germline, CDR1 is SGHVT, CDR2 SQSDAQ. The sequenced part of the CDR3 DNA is TGTGCCAGCAGCCGGACAGCCAGCTACGAG. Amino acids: CASSRTASYE. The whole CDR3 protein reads CASSRTASYEQYF.

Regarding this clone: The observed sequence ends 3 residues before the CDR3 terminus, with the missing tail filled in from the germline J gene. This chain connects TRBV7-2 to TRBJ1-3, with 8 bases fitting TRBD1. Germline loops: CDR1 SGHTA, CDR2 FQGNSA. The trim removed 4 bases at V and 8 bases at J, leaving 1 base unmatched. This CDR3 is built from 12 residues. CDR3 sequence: CASSSQGDTIYF. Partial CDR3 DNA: TGTGCCAGCAGCTCACAGGGGGACACC.

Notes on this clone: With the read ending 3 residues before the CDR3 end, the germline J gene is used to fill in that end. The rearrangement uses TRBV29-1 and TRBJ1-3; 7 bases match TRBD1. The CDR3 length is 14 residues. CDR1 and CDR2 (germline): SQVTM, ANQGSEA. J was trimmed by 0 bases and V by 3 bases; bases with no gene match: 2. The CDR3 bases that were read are TGCAGCGTTGAGGACAGGAGCTCTGGAAACACC. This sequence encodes CSVEDRSSGNT. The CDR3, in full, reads CSVEDRSSGNTIYF.

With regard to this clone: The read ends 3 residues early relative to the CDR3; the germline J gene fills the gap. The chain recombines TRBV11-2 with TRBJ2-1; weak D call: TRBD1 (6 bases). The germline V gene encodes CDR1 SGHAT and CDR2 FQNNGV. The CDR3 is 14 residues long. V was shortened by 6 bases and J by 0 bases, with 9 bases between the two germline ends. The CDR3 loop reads CASSRDTSYNEQFF. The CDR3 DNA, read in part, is TGTGCCAGCAGTCGGGACACCTCCTACAATGAG.

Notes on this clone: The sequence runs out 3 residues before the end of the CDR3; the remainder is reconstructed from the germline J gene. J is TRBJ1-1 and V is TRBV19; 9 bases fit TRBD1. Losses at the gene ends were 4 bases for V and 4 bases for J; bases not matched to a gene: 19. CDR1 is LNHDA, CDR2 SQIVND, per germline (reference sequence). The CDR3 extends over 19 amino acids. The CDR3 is CASSTYDLGQGRGATEAFF. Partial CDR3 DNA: TGTGCCAGTAGTACCTATGACCTCGGACAGGGGAGGGGTGCCACTGAA.

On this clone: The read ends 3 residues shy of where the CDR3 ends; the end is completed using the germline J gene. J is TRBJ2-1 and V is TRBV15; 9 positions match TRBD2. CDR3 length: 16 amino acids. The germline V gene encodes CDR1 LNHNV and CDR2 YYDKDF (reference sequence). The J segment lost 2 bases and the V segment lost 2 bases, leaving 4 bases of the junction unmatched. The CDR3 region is CATSRNSGGTYNEQFF. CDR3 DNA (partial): TGTGCCACCAGCAGAAATAGCGGGGGTACCTACAATGAG.

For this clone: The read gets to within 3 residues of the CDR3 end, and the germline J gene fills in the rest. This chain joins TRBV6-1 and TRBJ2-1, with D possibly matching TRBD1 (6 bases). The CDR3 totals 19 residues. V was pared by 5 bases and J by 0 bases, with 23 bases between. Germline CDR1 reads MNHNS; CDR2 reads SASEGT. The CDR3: CASSQGTQSFLSSYNEQFF. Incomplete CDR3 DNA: TGTGCCAGCAGTCAAGGGACACAGAGCTTCCTTAGCTCCTACAATGAG.